Listed here are 24 T cell receptor beta chains from one sample, sequenced in a study of T cells in Graves' hyperthyroidism and ophthalmopathy. Amplification of TCR beta CDR3 regions was performed using RNA transcripts as template. When the TCR CDR3 underwent first-round RT-PCR, the HTBI primer set was used. One entry per CDR3 protein, called by TCRdb with MiXCR from the multiplex PCR reads. The sample carries over 300,000 distinct CDR3 sequences, roughly an eighth recorded once. The sequencing sample was made of blood. These TCRs come from a woman aged 40 to 49 with Graves' ophthalmopathy.

The chain employs TRBV15 and TRBJ1-2; D unclear. Trimming left V 0 bases short and J 1 base short, with 9 bases between. Germline CDR1 reads LNHNV; CDR2 reads YYDKDF (reference sequence). This CDR3 spans 15 amino acids. CDR3 DNA: TGTGCCACCAGCAGAGATGGAGGAGTTAACTATGGCTACACCTTC. It yields the protein CATSRDGGVNYGYTF.

This clonotype has ten or more counts. V usage is TRBV28 and J usage is TRBJ2-3; TRBD2 matches at 8 bases. V lost 4 bases to trimming and J lost 0 bases; unmatched junction nucleotides: 6. The CDR3 extends over 16 amino acids. Germline CDR1 reads MDHEN; CDR2 reads SYDVKM. The CDR3 sequence: CASSSVAGTSTDTQYF. The CDR3 DNA is TGTGCCAGCAGTTCAGTAGCGGGAACAAGCACAGATACGCAGTATTTT.

This clonotype was detected many times. The chain combines TRBV15 with TRBJ1-1; D gene uncertain. CDR1 and CDR2 from the germline V gene are LNHNV and YYDKDF (reference sequence). The V gene lost 8 bases and the J gene lost 9 bases, with 19 bases spanning the gap. The CDR3 has 13 residues. In DNA form, the CDR3 reads TGTGCCACCGGGAGAAATTTAGATCCACAAGCTTTCTTT. It codes for CATGRNLDPQAFF.

This chain connects TRBV6-5 to TRBJ2-3; 10 bases line up with TRBD2. The CDR3 is 20 residues long. The trim removed 2 bases at V and 3 bases at J, leaving 17 bases unmatched. Germline loops: CDR1 MNHEY, CDR2 SVGAGI. The CDR3 sequence: CASSYRIGGSSGGVTDTQYF. The CDR3 DNA sequence: TGTGCCAGCAGTTACAGAATCGGGGGGTCTAGCGGGGGAGTAACAGATACGCAGTATTTT.

The rearrangement joins TRBV19 to TRBJ2-3; 8 bases are shared with TRBD2. The germline gives CDR1 LNHDA, CDR2 SQIVND (reference sequence). With V trimmed by 6 bases and J by 0 bases, 5 bases remained unmatched. The CDR3 is 15 amino acids. The CDR3 DNA is TGTGCCAGTAGCACGGGGGGGCCAAGCACAGATACGCAGTATTTT. It translates to CASSTGGPSTDTQYF.

This clonotype occurred many times. This chain connects TRBV20-1 to TRBJ1-2; D not certain. The germline CDR1 and CDR2 sequences are DFQATT and SNEGSKA (reference sequence). The ends were cut back, 3 bases at V and 4 bases at J, with 15 bases in the middle. This CDR3 contains 14 residues. CDR3 coding DNA: TGCAGTGCTAGCGTCAGCTCCCGCCCCTATGGCTACACCTTC. Its protein product is CSASVSSRPYGYTF.

The sample holds many counts of this clonotype. V and J are TRBV28 and TRBJ1-4; possibly TRBD1 for D (6 bases). This CDR3 contains 13 residues. CDR1 and CDR2 (germline): MDHEN, SYDVKM. V was pared by 6 bases and J by 7 bases, with 12 bases between. DNA for the CDR3: TGTGCCAGCAGAGAAGGAGGGGGTGAAAAACTGTTTTTT. Its protein is CASREGGGEKLFF. Full variable domain (remainder filled in from reference TRBV28 and TRBJ1-4): DVKVTQSSRYLVKRTGEKVFLECVQDMDHENMFWYRQDPGLGLRLIYFSYDVKMKEKGDIPEGYSVSREKKERFSLILESASTNQTSMYLCASREGGGEKLFFGSGTQLSVL.

This clonotype has at least ten counts. The genes are TRBV20-1 and TRBJ1-1, with 12 bases lining up with TRBD1. The germline V gene has CDR1 DFQATT and CDR2 SNEGSKA (reference sequence). J gave up 3 bases and V 6 bases, and 5 bases lay outside the gene matches. This CDR3 is 14 amino acids long. In DNA, the CDR3 is TGCAGTGCAGGGACAGGGGGCTCGGACACTGAAGCTTTCTTT. Its translation is CSAGTGGSDTEAFF.

There are many counts of this clonotype. The gene calls are TRBV30 and TRBJ2-3, with D possibly TRBD2 on 6 matching bases. This CDR3 has 12 amino acids. Trimming took off 2 bases at V and 8 bases at J, with 11 bases between the two ends. Germline assignment: CDR1 GTSNPN and CDR2 SVGIG (reference sequence). CDR3 nucleotide sequence: TGTGCCTGGAGTACTAGCCAGGCTACGCAGTATTTT. It encodes CAWSTSQATQYF.

The CDR3 region is CASRTPGLAGNEQFF. DNA of the CDR3: TGTGCCAGCAGAACCCCGGGACTAGCGGGAAACGAGCAGTTCTTC. This rearrangement joins TRBV12-3 or TRBV12-4 to TRBJ2-1; 13 nucleotides agree with TRBD2. This CDR3 region has 15 residues. After removal of 6 bases from V and 10 bases from J, the junction contained 9 bases not matched to a gene.

This clonotype was detected many times. The chain uses TRBV29-1 and TRBJ2-3; 9 bases align to TRBD1. The CDR3 sequence is 14 residues long. Per the germline V gene, CDR1 is SQVTM and CDR2 is ANQGSEA. Losses at the gene ends were 7 bases for V and 6 bases for J; bases not matched to a gene: 11. The CDR3 DNA is TGCAGCGCCCGGGACAGGGCGGCGACGGATACGCAGTATTTT. It is translated as CSARDRAATDTQYF.

This clonotype was seen more than once but under ten times. The chain employs TRBV27 and TRBJ1-5; 7 bases align to TRBD1. The CDR3 has 16 amino acids. Trimming at V came to 4 bases and at J to 2 bases, leaving 8 bases not matched to a gene. Germline CDR1 reads MNHEY; CDR2 reads SMNVEV (reference sequence). Here the CDR3 DNA reads TGTGCCAGCAGTTCGTACAGGGGACATGGCAATCAGCCCCAGCATTTT. Its translation is CASSSYRGHGNQPQHF.

This clonotype was picked up many times. The chain recombines TRBV6-1 with TRBJ1-5, with 9 positions matching TRBD1. Germline CDR1 MNHNS, CDR2 SASEGT. V dropped 3 bases and J dropped 2; count of bases not matched to a gene: 2. This CDR3 is built from 15 residues. In nucleotides, the CDR3 is TGTGCCAGCAGTGAGAGACAGGGGGGCAATCAGCCCCAGCATTTT. Its translation is CASSERQGGNQPQHF.

This clonotype was recorded many times. The genes are TRBV2 and TRBJ2-1; 8 bases agree with TRBD2. Trimming at V came to 4 bases and at J to 7 bases, leaving 12 bases not matched to a gene. CDR1 and CDR2 from the germline V gene are SNHLY and FYNNEI. The CDR3 consists of 16 residues. CDR3 DNA: TGTGCCAGCAGTGTGAAGCGGGGGACCTTACGGAATGAGCAGTTCTTC. It translates to CASSVKRGTLRNEQFF.

This clonotype was recorded many times. V gene TRBV20-1 combines with J gene TRBJ2-5; D unclear. The CDR3 length is 16 residues. Trimming pared 5 bases from V and 2 bases from J, leaving 21 bases between. Germline V lookup: CDR1 DFQATT, CDR2 SNEGSKA (reference sequence). The CDR3 nucleotides are TGCAGTGCTTCTCCTTTATACCGTGTGGGACAAGAGACCCAGTACTTC. Encoded protein: CSASPLYRVGQETQYF.

In this sample, this clonotype turned up a few times. V and J are TRBV19 and TRBJ2-2; tentative D call: TRBD1 (6 bases). This CDR3 is 16 amino acids long. The ends were cut back, 2 bases at V and 1 base at J, with 11 bases in the middle. The V gene's germline CDR1 is LNHDA and CDR2 SQIVND (reference sequence). CDR3 residues: CASSILGAQNTGELFF. DNA for the CDR3: TGTGCCAGTAGTATACTGGGGGCTCAGAACACCGGGGAGCTGTTTTTT.

The chain combines TRBV11-2 with TRBJ2-7, with TRBD2 matching 9 bases. CDR3 size: 15 residues. Losses at the gene ends were 1 base for V and 2 bases for J; bases not matched to a gene: 3. CDR1 is SGHAT and CDR2 is FQNNGV in the germline V gene. The CDR3 loop reads CASSLGASGAYEQYF. CDR3 bases: TGTGCCAGCAGCTTAGGGGCTAGCGGGGCCTACGAGCAGTACTTC. Full variable domain (outside the CDR3, taken from reference TRBV11-2 and TRBJ2-7): EAGVAQSPRYKIIEKRQSVAFWCNPISGHATLYWYQQILGQGPKLLIQFQNNGVVDDSQLPKDRFSAERLKGVDSTLKIQPAKLEDSAVYLCASSLGASGAYEQYFGPGTRLTVT.

In its sample, this clonotype was seen many times. The chain links TRBV7-2 to TRBJ1-6; the D gene is possibly TRBD1 (6 bases). CDR1 and CDR2 (germline): SGHTA, FQGNSA. CDR3 size: 13 residues. The V end was cut by 4 bases, the J end by 7 bases, with 8 bases between. This CDR3 is CASSSDRNSPLHF. The CDR3 nucleotides read TGTGCCAGCAGCTCAGACAGGAATTCACCCCTCCACTTT. Looking up the rest from reference TRBV7-2 and TRBJ1-6 gives the full variable domain: GAGVSQSPSNKVTEKGKDVELRCDPISGHTALYWYRQSLGQGLEFLIYFQGNSAPDKSGLPSDRFSAERTGGSVSTLTIQRTQQEDSAVYLCASSSDRNSPLHFGNGTRLTVT.

This clonotype has a count of ten or more. The chain couples TRBV6-1 to TRBJ2-1, with 11 bases aligning to TRBD1. V dropped 6 bases and J dropped 6; count of bases not matched to a gene: 7. CDR3 length: 15 residues. Per the germline V gene, CDR1 is MNHNS and CDR2 is SASEGT. CDR3 in amino acids: CASRPRDRGFNEQFF. CDR3 nucleotides: TGTGCCAGCAGACCGCGGGACAGGGGGTTCAATGAGCAGTTCTTC.

This clonotype was recorded many times. The chain combines TRBV20-1 with TRBJ1-2; TRBD1 might be the D (6 bases). Trimming took 6 bases from V and 4 from J, leaving 24 bases between them. Germline CDR1 and CDR2: DFQATT and SNEGSKA (reference sequence). The CDR3 contains 16 residues. CDR3 amino acids: CSAPYRQAGTGYGYTF. As DNA, the CDR3 is TGCAGTGCCCCGTACCGACAGGCGGGCACGGGCTATGGCTACACCTTC.

This clonotype came up a few times. The CDR3 DNA sequence: TGTGCCAGCAGTTTAGTGAGCCTGTTTTTT. Its translation is CASSLVSLFF. The rearrangement joins TRBV12-3 or TRBV12-4 to TRBJ2-2; D unresolved. V was pared by 1 base and J by 14 bases, with 5 bases between. The CDR3 extends over 10 amino acids.

This clonotype was seen many times. V and J are TRBV20-1 and TRBJ1-4, with TRBD1 matching 10 bases. The CDR3 is 16 residues long. Germline V gives CDR1 DFQATT, CDR2 SNEGSKA (reference sequence). The V and J ends lost 1 base and 6 bases, in that order; junction bases with no gene match: 8. The CDR3 sequence: CSARVPPGTGDEKLFF. The CDR3, as DNA: TGCAGTGCTAGAGTCCCCCCGGGGACAGGGGATGAAAAACTGTTTTTT.

V is TRBV7-8 and J is TRBJ1-5; D is possibly TRBD1 (6 bases). CDR3 length: 16 residues. Trimming shortened V by 5 bases and J by 2 bases, and 16 bases separated the two germline ends. Looked up from germline, CDR1 is SGHVS and CDR2 is FQNEAQ. The CDR3 is CASSQPQGTGNQPQHF. The CDR3, as DNA: TGTGCCAGCAGCCAACCCCAGGGGACCGGCAATCAGCCCCAGCATTTT.

This clonotype was seen ten or more times. The rearrangement links TRBV7-9 to TRBJ2-2, with no clear D. Germline CDR1 reads SEHNR; CDR2 reads FQNEAQ (reference sequence). The CDR3 is 12 amino acids. V lost 10 bases, J lost 5 bases, and 11 bases lay in between. DNA for the CDR3: TGTGCCAAAGTAGTCGGGACCGGGGAGCTGTTTTTT. As protein: CAKVVGTGELFF.